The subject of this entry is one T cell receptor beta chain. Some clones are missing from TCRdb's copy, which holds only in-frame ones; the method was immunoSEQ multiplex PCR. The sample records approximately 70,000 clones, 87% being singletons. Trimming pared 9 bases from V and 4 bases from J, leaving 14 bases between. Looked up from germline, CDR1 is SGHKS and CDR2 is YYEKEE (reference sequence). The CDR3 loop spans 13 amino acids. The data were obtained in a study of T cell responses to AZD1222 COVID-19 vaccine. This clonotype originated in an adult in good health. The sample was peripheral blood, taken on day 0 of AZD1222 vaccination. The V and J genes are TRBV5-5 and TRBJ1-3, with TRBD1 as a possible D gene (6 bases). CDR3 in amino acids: CATAGTTGNTIYF. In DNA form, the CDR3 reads TGTGCCACTGCCGGGACAACCGGAAACACCATATATTTT.